These 6 T cell receptor beta chains originate from one sample sequenced in a study of a mutant IDH1 vaccine in newly diagnosed glioma. Time point described: week 11, during vaccination. A single vaccine dose contained 300 ug of mutant IDH1 20-mer peptide, and topical imiquimod was used with it. Libraries were prepared by immunoSEQ multiplex PCR; TCRdb keeps only in-frame clonotypes and omits some of them. The sample has 50,000 to 65,000 clones, approximately 84% seen once. What these receptors recognize is not known. This material consisted of PBMCs, taken from a glioma patient whose treatment included an IDH1 peptide vaccine. Receptor source: a woman between 45 and 60 years old with glioma.

Concerning this clone: Its ends do not fully match the called genes, so a read error is possible. The chain combines TRBV5-1 with TRBJ1-1; D is unclear. Germline lookup yields CDR1 SGHRS and CDR2 YFSETQ. The CDR3 runs 17 residues. In nucleotides, the CDR3 is TGCGCCAGCAGCCCGCAGGCGTTGACCCTACCGAACGCTGAAGCTTTCTTT. Its protein product is CASSPQALTLPNAEAFF.

V usage is TRBV10-3 and J usage is TRBJ2-2, with 10 nucleotides matching TRBD1. Germline V gene lookup returns CDR1 ENHRY and CDR2 SYGVKD. The CDR3 loop spans 16 amino acids. V lost 6 bases and J lost 6; bases outside the gene matches: 10. The CDR3 reads CAIRGFGTGAAGELFF. DNA of the CDR3: TGTGCCATCAGGGGTTTCGGGACAGGGGCGGCCGGGGAGCTGTTTTTT.

The CDR3 reads CASSRRQGTTNEKLFF. In DNA, the CDR3 is TGTGCCAGCAGCCGAAGACAGGGAACAACTAATGAAAAACTGTTTTTT. The genes are TRBV7-9 and TRBJ1-4, with TRBD1 matching 7 bases. Germline lookup yields CDR1 SEHNR and CDR2 FQNEAQ (reference sequence). The CDR3 runs to 16 residues. V trimming: 5 bases; J trimming: 0 bases; junction bases outside the gene matches: 6.

This clone appeared a few times. The rearrangement links TRBV2 to TRBJ1-5, with 8 positions matching TRBD1. J gave up 3 bases and V 6 bases, and 4 bases lay outside the gene matches. From germline, CDR1 is SNHLY and CDR2 FYNNEI. There are 14 residues in the CDR3. The CDR3 loop is CASRMDRVNQPQHF. CDR3 bases: TGTGCCAGCAGGATGGACAGGGTCAATCAGCCCCAGCATTTT.

J is TRBJ1-5 and V is TRBV5-6; D gene ambiguous. The germline gives CDR1 SGHDT, CDR2 YYEEEE. CDR3 length equals 13 residues. V was clipped by 0 bases and J by 2 bases, with 3 bases between them. CDR3 amino acids: CASSLGRNQPQHF. The CDR3 nucleotides read TGTGCCAGCAGCTTGGGCCGCAATCAGCCCCAGCATTTT.

V gene TRBV6-5 combines with J gene TRBJ1-1; no clear D gene. The CDR3 spans 15 residues. Germline lookup yields CDR1 MNHEY and CDR2 SVGAGI. Trimming stripped 10 bases from V and 1 base from J, with 19 bases between. CDR3 protein: CATYAWQGPNTEAFF. As DNA, the CDR3 is TGTGCCACCTACGCTTGGCAAGGCCCGAACACTGAAGCTTTCTTT.